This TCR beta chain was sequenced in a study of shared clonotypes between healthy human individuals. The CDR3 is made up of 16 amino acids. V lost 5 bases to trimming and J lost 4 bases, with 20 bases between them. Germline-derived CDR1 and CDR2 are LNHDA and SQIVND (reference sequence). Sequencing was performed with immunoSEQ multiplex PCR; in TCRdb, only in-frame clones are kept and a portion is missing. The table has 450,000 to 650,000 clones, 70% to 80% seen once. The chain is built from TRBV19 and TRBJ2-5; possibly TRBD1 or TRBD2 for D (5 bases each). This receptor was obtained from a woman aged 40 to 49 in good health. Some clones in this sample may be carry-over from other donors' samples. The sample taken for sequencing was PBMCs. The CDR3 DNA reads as TGTGCCAGTAGTCCTAATGGGTGGGGGTTGGGAGAGACCCAGTACTTC. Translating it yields CASSPNGWGLGETQYF.